This TCR beta chain was captured by sequencing in a study of blood T cell repertoires in COVID-19. Study-level background: Specimens from acute and convalescent COVID-19 originated in the United States, Italy and Spain.

Profiled with immunoSEQ multiplex PCR; TCRdb holds only in-frame clones, not every one. The table includes some 140,000 clones, around 79% detected once. The sequence was obtained from a man of 80 years or more with acute or convalescent COVID-19. The sample consisted of peripheral blood.

CDR3 nucleotides: TGTGCCACCAGCAGAGGGACAGCGAATAATTCACCCCTCCACTTT. Its translation is CATSRGTANNSPLHF. This chain links TRBV15 with TRBJ1-6, with a weak D call TRBD1 (6 bases). V lost 1 base, J lost 5 bases, and 9 bases lay in between. Germline V gives CDR1 LNHNV, CDR2 YYDKDF (reference sequence). The CDR3 covers 15 residues. Full variable domain (missing parts from reference TRBV15 and TRBJ1-6): DAMVIQNPRYQVTQFGKPVTLSCSQTLNHNVMYWYQQKSSQAPKLLFHYYDKDFNNEADTPDNFQSRRPNTSFCFLDIRSPGLGDTAMYLCATSRGTANNSPLHFGNGTRLTVT.